Listed below are T cell receptor beta chains from one sample, sequenced in a study of CD4 and CD8 cells across lung adenocarcinoma regions. TCRdb reprocessed the PCR reads with MiXCR, giving one entry per CDR3 protein. Of fewer than 20,000 distinct CDR3 sequences listed, roughly 51% were seen once; the top ten hold 55%. What was sequenced was CD8+ T cells from the center of a lung tumor. All receptors derive from a female donor with lung adenocarcinoma. The CD4 and CD8 labels of this study may be unreliable. Each CDR3 is given with its conserved first and last residue. D genes are given only for firm matches. Clone size appears in some rows only: once, few, many, or a class for an expanded clone.

J: TRBJ1-1
V: TRBV6-1
size: NA
D: NA
CDR3: CASSEVWGPTEAFF
DNA: TGTGCCAGCAGTGAAGTTTGGGGGCCCACTGAAGCTTTCTTT

J: TRBJ2-3
V: TRBV27
size: few
D: NA
CDR3: CASSPTRTDTQYF
DNA: TGTGCCAGCAGTCCGACCAGGACAGATACGCAGTATTTT

J: TRBJ2-7
V: TRBV6-1
size: NA
D: TRBD2
CDR3: CASSRRLAGGLAETQYF
DNA: TGTGCCAGCAGTCGTCGACTAGCGGGAGGGCTGGCAGAGACGCAGTACTTC

J: TRBJ2-5
V: TRBV7-2
size: NA
D: NA
CDR3: CASSLPPKATQQYF
DNA: TGTGCCAGCAGCTTACCCCCAAAAGCTACGCAGCAGTACTTC

J: TRBJ1-2
V: TRBV6-1
size: medium-sized
D: TRBD1
CDR3: CASSATGTDYGYTF
DNA: TGTGCCAGCAGTGCCACCGGGACAGACTATGGCTACACCTTC

J: TRBJ1-6
V: TRBV27
size: few
D: NA
CDR3: CASSSSGDRSPLHF
DNA: TGTGCCAGCAGTTCTTCAGGGGATCGTTCACCCCTCCACTTT

J: TRBJ2-7
V: TRBV4-1
size: NA
D: NA
CDR3: CGGGRGGGERETQYF
DNA: TGCGGCGGGGGCCGCGGGGGCGGTGAGAGAGAGACGCAGTACTTC

J: TRBJ2-7
V: TRBV6-1
size: NA
D: TRBD1
CDR3: CASSRTGGPKNTQYF
DNA: TGTGCCAGCAGCAGAACAGGGGGCCCCAAAAATACGCAGTACTTC

J: TRBJ2-2
V: TRBV4-3
size: few
D: TRBD2
CDR3: CASSPRGGGGELFF
DNA: TGCGCCAGCAGTCCACGGGGGGGAGGTGGGGAGCTGTTTTTT

J: TRBJ2-7
V: TRBV7-2
size: NA
D: TRBD1
CDR3: CASSLPGQGYEQYF
DNA: TGTGCCAGCAGCTTACCCGGACAGGGCTACGAGCAGTACTTC

J: TRBJ2-7
V: TRBV4-1
size: NA
D: NA
CDR3: CASSLRDTSSYEQYF
DNA: TGCGCCAGCAGCCTCCGGGACACCAGCTCCTACGAGCAGTACTTC

J: TRBJ1-1
V: TRBV6-5
size: NA
D: NA
CDR3: CASSTLTKPNTEAFF
DNA: TGTGCCAGCAGTACTTTAACAAAACCGAACACTGAAGCTTTCTTT

J: TRBJ2-7
V: TRBV4-2
size: few
D: TRBD2
CDR3: CASSQIGLAGGGEQYF
DNA: TGTGCCAGCAGCCAGATTGGACTAGCGGGAGGAGGGGAGCAGTACTTC

J: TRBJ2-3
V: TRBV6-1
size: once
D: TRBD2
CDR3: CASTLGPGGAGTDTLNF
DNA: TGTGCCAGCACTCTTGGCCCCGGGGGGGCCGGCACAGATACGCTGAATTTT